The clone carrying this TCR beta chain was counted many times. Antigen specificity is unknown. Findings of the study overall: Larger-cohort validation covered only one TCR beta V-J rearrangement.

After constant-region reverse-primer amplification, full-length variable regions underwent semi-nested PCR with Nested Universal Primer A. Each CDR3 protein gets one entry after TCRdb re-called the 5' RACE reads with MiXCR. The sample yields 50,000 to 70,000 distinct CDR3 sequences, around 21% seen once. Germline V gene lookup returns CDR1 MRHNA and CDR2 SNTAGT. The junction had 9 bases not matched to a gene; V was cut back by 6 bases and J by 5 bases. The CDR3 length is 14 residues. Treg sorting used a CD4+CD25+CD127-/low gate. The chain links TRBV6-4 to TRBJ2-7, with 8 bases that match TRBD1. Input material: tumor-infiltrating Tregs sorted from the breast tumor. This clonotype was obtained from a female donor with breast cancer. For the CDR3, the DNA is TGTGCCAGCAGACAACAAAGGACAGGGAACGAGCAGTACTTC. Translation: CASRQQRTGNEQYF.